This T cell receptor (beta chain) was obtained from a study of OX40 agonist ivuxolimab in advanced cancers. For the study in its entirety: Ivuxolimab was an agonistic, fully human IgG2 monoclonal antibody directed against OX40 (CD134), a costimulatory receptor. In the dose-escalation cohort, more than 80% of patients were male, and the mean age was 60 years with a range of about 20 to 90. Patients were allowed to have had prior anti-PD-1, anti-PD-L1 or anti-CTLA-4 therapy, and approximately 40% of the dose-escalation patients had been treated with checkpoint inhibitors. Three dose-escalation patients achieved partial responses, one with hepatocellular carcinoma and two with cutaneous melanoma. Peripheral TCRbeta sequencing aimed to test whether ivuxolimab altered TCR sequence diversity and caused clonal T-cell expansion. Intravenous ivuxolimab was administered to patients every 2 weeks at six dose levels: 0.01, 0.1, 0.3, 1.5, 3 and 10 mg/kg. Of the roughly 50 dose-escalation patients, hepatocellular carcinoma was present in about 19, melanoma in approximately 15, renal cell carcinoma in 9 and head and neck cancer in 9. The monotherapy dose-escalation portion (N = 52 patients) of the phase I ivuxolimab trial is reported in the paper.

Beyond this particular receptor, the publication reports: Partial responders in the 0.1-3.0 mg/kg groups had among the lowest normalized peripheral clonal expansion, especially among CD8+ T cells. At doses of 0.1 to 3.0 mg/kg, clonal expansion of both CD4+ and CD8+ T cells in blood was seen between baseline and week 6. After ivuxolimab, CD8+ T cells had more expanded clones than CD4+ T cells on average. Which antigens the clonally expanded peripheral T cells were specific for was not determined. Low levels of normalized T-cell clonal expansion were also seen in some patients who did not respond.

For CDR1 and CDR2, the germline V gene lists SGHTA and FQGNSA. The CDR3 runs 14 residues from the cysteine to the phenylalanine. The DNA shown is the 42-base CDR3, in frame from base 1. V drops 5 bases and J drops 2 bases, leaving 12 bases in between. Patients with a history of autoimmune disease or receiving systemic immunosuppression were excluded from the trial. Peripheral blood for TCR sequencing was collected from all dose cohorts at baseline, on cycle 4 day 1, and on cycle 7 day 1. Samples were obtained from an open-label, multicenter, first-in-human phase I dose-escalation trial of ivuxolimab. Adults with locally advanced or metastatic head and neck squamous cell, hepatocellular, melanoma or renal cell carcinoma were enrolled in the trial. Before TCR sequencing, CD4+ T cells and CD8+ T cells from peripheral blood were sorted into separate populations. Of note for this clone: Its antigen is unknown. Within one base of it there is no much larger clone, and no base qualities were kept.

For sequencing of the TCRbeta CDR3 region, genomic DNA was extracted from the sorted cells. The immunoSEQ Assay was used to sequence the TCRbeta CDR3 regions. TCRdb took over this immuneACCESS table, retaining in-frame rearrangements with V and J assigned. Such tables are incomplete; in checked studies, under half of the missing clones stem from an unresolved V gene, and the remainder is unexplained. This sample holds around 110,000 clones; about 94% were observed only once. Approximately 0.15% of the sample goes to the ten largest clones. The starting material was CD4+ or CD8+ T cells sorted from blood, obtained in a trial of the OX40 agonist ivuxolimab. The TCR was taken from an adult with an advanced solid tumor such as melanoma, head and neck, liver or kidney cancer. The chain couples TRBV7-2 to TRBJ2-5; no D gene is confidently identified. The nucleotide sequence reads as follows: TGTGCCAGCAGCCCTGCACAAGGACAAGAGACCCAGTACTTC. The encoded protein is CASSPAQGQETQYF.